The clone carrying this T cell receptor beta chain rates as large. The antigen is unknown. The second PCR ran about 6 to 11 cycles with a sample-barcoded 5' primer and J-beta primers. The template-switch adaptor, which had 12 random nucleotides, put a tag on each cDNA molecule. Each CDR3 protein gets one entry after TCRdb re-called the 5' RACE reads with MiXCR. The data hold about 560,000 distinct CDR3 sequences, with 25% to 35% observed a single time. This specimen comes from a study of blood T cells in healthy people across ages. Regarding the study as a whole: In the absence of known donor CMV status, changes in expanded clonotypes were possibly confounded.

Deletions cut 1 base from V and 0 bases from J, with 4 bases between. This CDR3 is built from 14 residues. CDR1 and CDR2 (germline): MNHNY, SVGAGI (reference sequence). The same data also contributed to another study, on T cells of mothers and their children.

This clonotype originated in a boy aged 2 to 10 in good health. The V and J genes are TRBV6-6 and TRBJ1-3; D call uncertain. Specimen: blood. In DNA, the CDR3 is TGTGCCAGCAGTTACTTGAGCTCTGGAAACACCATATATTTT. This gives the protein CASSYLSSGNTIYF.